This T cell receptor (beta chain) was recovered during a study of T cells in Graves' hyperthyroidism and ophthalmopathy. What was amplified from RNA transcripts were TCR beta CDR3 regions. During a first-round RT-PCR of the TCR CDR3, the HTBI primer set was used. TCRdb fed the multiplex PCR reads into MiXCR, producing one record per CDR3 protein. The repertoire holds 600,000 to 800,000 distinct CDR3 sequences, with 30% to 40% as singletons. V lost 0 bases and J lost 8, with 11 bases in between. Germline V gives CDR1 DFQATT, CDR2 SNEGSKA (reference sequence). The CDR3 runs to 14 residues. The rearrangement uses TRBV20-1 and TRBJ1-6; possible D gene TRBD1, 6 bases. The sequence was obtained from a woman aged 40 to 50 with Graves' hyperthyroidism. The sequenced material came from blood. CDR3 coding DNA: TGCAGTGCTAGAGATGGGGGCTCGGATTCACCCCTCCACTTT. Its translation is CSARDGGSDSPLHF.